Listed below are T cell receptor beta chains from one sample, sequenced in a study of T and B cells in COVID-19 patients. TCRdb processed the multiplex PCR reads anew with MiXCR; each CDR3 protein has one entry. The data show around 4,400 distinct CDR3 sequences, 25% to 30% seen once. The sample taken for sequencing was blood. The receptors here all came from a human donor with active COVID-19. Both conserved end residues are trimmed from each CDR3.

TRBV6-2/TRBV6-3	TRBJ2-1	ASSLAGPNEQF
TRBV7-2	TRBJ2-3	ASSFGDTQY
TRBV5-4	TRBJ2-7	ASSSTVEQY
TRBV7-9	TRBJ1-2	ASSFRATNYGYT
TRBV19	TRBJ2-3	ASTWGQTYTDTQY
TRBV6-5	TRBJ2-1	ASSEIRDPYNEQF
TRBV7-2	TRBJ1-2	ASSLGGGLSNYGYT
TRBV13	TRBJ2-7	ASSPWTESYEQY
TRBV29-1	TRBJ1-1	SVLEGALTEAF
TRBV5-6	TRBJ2-3	ARSTSGSTDTQY
TRBV11-1	TRBJ2-7	ASSFLTGTGFWEQY
TRBV20-1	TRBJ2-6	SAPISGTSSSGANVLT
TRBV30	TRBJ2-1	AWKGGGNEQF
TRBV24-1	TRBJ2-3	ATSDNSRGLGDTQY
TRBV14	TRBJ2-1	ASSQFMQGLRGNEQF
TRBV20-1	TRBJ2-7	SARGGRNEQY
TRBV5-6	TRBJ2-7	ASSISGAGGYEQY
TRBV4-3	TRBJ1-4	ASSQEGTGNEKLF
TRBV28	TRBJ1-2	ASSLSGSPYGYT
TRBV5-6	TRBJ2-7	ASSQGQGSNEQY
TRBV29-1	TRBJ2-3	SAVLLVAGPTDTQY
TRBV28	TRBJ1-4	ASSLLGQGGEKLF
TRBV5-6	TRBJ1-2	SSSEPGQPAYGYT
TRBV5-1	TRBJ2-7	ASSVGTLNHEQY
TRBV6-6	TRBJ2-5	ASIQPGRQETQY
TRBV18	TRBJ1-5	ASSPRTGGSGSNQPQH
TRBV6-6	TRBJ2-5	ASWRGGETQY
TRBV6-1	TRBJ1-3	ASSEAGLRNTIY
TRBV30	TRBJ2-1	AWSTGRTF
TRBV7-9	TRBJ2-2	ASSWTGGTGELF
TRBV28	TRBJ1-5	ASISGQGPSGPQH
TRBV5-1	TRBJ1-2	ASSLDPFGGYT
TRBV7-9	TRBJ1-6	ASSLSLGARGDSPLH
TRBV7-2	TRBJ2-7	ASSLLGRVGEQY
TRBV6-2/TRBV6-3	TRBJ2-3	ASSGLAGASTDTQY
TRBV4-3	TRBJ2-7	ASSQDLAGGLLNYEQY
TRBV28	TRBJ1-1	ASTPDRNTEAF
TRBV5-1	TRBJ2-3	ASSFGTSTDTQY
TRBV18	TRBJ1-2	ASSPSSNYGYT
TRBV6-5	TRBJ1-5	ASSSGRKNQPQH
TRBV7-9	TRBJ2-2	ASSLALGNTGELF
TRBV5-1	TRBJ2-3	ASRPLAGSTDTQY
TRBV19	TRBJ2-3	ASRIGSTDTQY
TRBV20-1	TRBJ2-7	SARDFREGLGYEQY
TRBV7-9	TRBJ2-7	ASSYLGLDHNYEQY
TRBV5-1	TRBJ1-4	ASSLGGGSNEKLF
TRBV12-3/TRBV12-4	TRBJ1-5	ASSKDRVPHQPQH
TRBV30	TRBJ1-6	ARGSSNSPLH
TRBV29-1	TRBJ2-3	SVLGPNSPYTDTQY
TRBV11-2	TRBJ2-7	ASSLLQGFDEQY
TRBV7-2	TRBJ2-5	ASSLVGEETQY
TRBV11-1	TRBJ1-4	ASRAGGYEKLF
TRBV19	TRBJ1-1	ASSIQGSPTEAF